What follows are 21 T cell receptor beta chains derived from one specimen sequenced in a study of cytomegalovirus exposure and HLA in healthy donors. The PCR employed 60 Vbeta primers together with 13 Jbeta primers. Repertoires were generated with immunoSEQ multiplex PCR, while TCRdb's copy carries only in-frame clones and drops some. Of a few hundred thousand clones in the sample, roughly 80% were seen once. The sample was PBMCs. All receptors come from a man aged 25 to 45 in good health and CMV-seronegative.

The chain has TRBV29-1 and TRBJ1-2, with D possibly TRBD1 on 6 matching bases. V lost 4 bases and J lost 7, with 10 bases in between. Germline V gene lookup returns CDR1 SQVTM and CDR2 ANQGSEA. The CDR3 covers 11 residues. CDR3 nucleotides: TGCAGCGTTGGGGACATTCGTGGCTACACCTTC. This encodes CSVGDIRGYTF.

The chain uses TRBV5-4 and TRBJ1-1; 8 positions match TRBD1. Per germline, CDR1 SGHNT and CDR2 YYREEE (reference sequence). J gave up 0 bases and V 0 bases, and 1 base lay outside the gene matches. The CDR3 sequence is 15 residues long. CDR3 residues: CASSLATGVNTEAFF. Written as DNA, the CDR3 is TGTGCCAGCAGCTTGGCGACAGGGGTGAACACTGAAGCTTTCTTT.

This chain connects TRBV27 to TRBJ2-1, with 10 positions matching TRBD2. Germline-derived CDR1 and CDR2 are MNHEY and SMNVEV (reference sequence). Trimming cost V 2 bases and J 12 bases; bases outside gene matches: 10. This CDR3 comprises 15 residues. CDR3 sequence reads: CASSLGRSGGDGQFF. DNA for the CDR3: TGTGCCAGCAGTTTAGGGCGAAGCGGGGGGGATGGGCAGTTCTTC.

The rearrangement uses TRBV28 and TRBJ1-5; tentatively, D is TRBD1 (6 bases). Germline loops: CDR1 MDHEN, CDR2 SYDVKM. The V end was cut by 3 bases, the J end by 4 bases, with 7 bases between. This CDR3 comprises 13 residues. Written as DNA, the CDR3 is TGTGCCAGCAGTTTGACAGGTAATCAGCCCCAGCATTTT. Protein sequence: CASSLTGNQPQHF.

This clone came up a few times. V usage is TRBV5-6 and J usage is TRBJ1-3; TRBD1 matches 8 bases. The CDR3 totals 19 residues. Germline loops: CDR1 SGHDT, CDR2 YYEEEE. J gave up 0 bases and V 4 bases, and 15 bases lay outside the gene matches. The CDR3 is CASSGQGWGRGNSGNTIYF. The CDR3 DNA follows: TGTGCCAGCAGCGGACAGGGATGGGGTAGGGGTAACTCTGGAAACACCATATATTTT.

The chain carries TRBV12-2 and TRBJ2-7; the DNA was not compared with TRBD1, the D call given in the table. TRBV12-2 is a listed pseudogene. CDR3 length equals 10 residues. The CDR3 reads CASRFRTKDF. DNA of the CDR3: TGTGCAAGTCGCTTTCGGACAAAGGACTTC.

The chain has TRBV11-2 and TRBJ2-5, with 9 bases aligning to TRBD1. This CDR3 region has 16 residues. Germline V CDR1 and CDR2: SGHAT, FQNNGV. J gave up 2 bases and V 5 bases, and 9 bases lay outside the gene matches. CDR3 loop: CASSRRGDRVQETQYF. Here the CDR3 DNA reads TGTGCCAGCAGCCGACGGGGGGACAGGGTACAAGAGACCCAGTACTTC.

This clone has only a few counts. The genes are TRBV5-4 and TRBJ1-1; D not certain. Germline V gene data show CDR1 as SGHNT and CDR2 as YYREEE (reference sequence). V was trimmed by 3 bases and J by 10 bases, leaving 19 bases between them. The CDR3 spans 14 residues. For the CDR3, the DNA is TGTGCCAGCAGCTCGGCCGACCCATTAAACAGAGCTTTCTTT. Protein product: CASSSADPLNRAFF.

The rearrangement joins TRBV11-2 to TRBJ2-7, with unresolved D. The germline V gene has CDR1 SGHAT and CDR2 FQNNGV. The CDR3 covers 14 residues. The V and J ends lost 3 bases and 2 bases respectively, with 11 bases between them. CDR3 nucleotides: TGTGCCAGCAGCTTGGTAGACAAAGCCTACGAGCAGTACTTC. It is translated as CASSLVDKAYEQYF.

The sample holds a few counts of this clone. The chain joins TRBV19 to TRBJ2-1; 8 positions match TRBD1. The CDR3 spans 18 residues. Germline trimming cut 4 bases from V and 7 bases from J; bases unmatched to any gene: 18. Looked up from germline, CDR1 is LNHDA and CDR2 is SQIVND (reference sequence). CDR3 bases: TGTGCCAGTAGTACTGGTCTAGAGAGGACAGGGATCCGAAATGAGCAGTTCTTC. Amino acid sequence: CASSTGLERTGIRNEQFF.

The rearrangement links TRBV4-1 to TRBJ2-1, with 9 bases identical to TRBD2. The CDR3 contains 15 residues. The V segment lost 1 base and the J segment 7 bases; nucleotides outside the gene matches: 5. Germline CDR1 MGHRA, CDR2 YSYEKL. This CDR3 is CASSQAAGGRNEQFF. In DNA form, the CDR3 reads TGCGCCAGCAGCCAAGCGGCGGGGGGGCGTAATGAGCAGTTCTTC.

This clone was seen a single time. The chain is built from TRBV18 and TRBJ1-3; D uncertain. Germline-derived CDR1 and CDR2 are KGHSH and LQKENI. The length of the CDR3 is 15 residues. V was cut by 6 bases and J by 0 bases, with 12 bases left in between. The CDR3 coding sequence is TGTGCCAGCTCTACCAATAGCCACTCTGGAAACACCATATATTTT. This sequence encodes CASSTNSHSGNTIYF.

V gene TRBV14 combines with J gene TRBJ1-2; TRBD1 matches 7 bases. V lost 4 bases, J lost 5 bases, and 4 bases stayed unmatched. This CDR3 is 13 amino acids long. CDR1 is SGHDN and CDR2 is FVKESK in the germline V gene. This CDR3 is CASSLGDSYGYTF. The DNA of the CDR3 is TGTGCCAGCAGCCTAGGGGACAGTTATGGCTACACCTTC. The whole variable domain, filled in from reference TRBV14 and TRBJ1-2, reads EAGVTQFPSHSVIEKGQTVTLRCDPISGHDNLYWYRRVMGKEIKFLLHFVKESKQDESGMPNNRFLAERTGGTYSTLKVQPAELEDSGVYFCASSLGDSYGYTFGSGTRLTVV.

The chain carries TRBV5-5 and TRBJ2-1; D call uncertain. Germline V CDR1 and CDR2: SGHKS, YYEKEE (reference sequence). Trimming took 4 bases from V and 8 from J, leaving 10 bases between them. This CDR3 region has 12 residues. CDR3 protein: CASSPVVDEQFF. CDR3 sequence (DNA): TGTGCCAGCAGCCCGGTAGTGGATGAGCAGTTCTTC.

This rearrangement joins TRBV5-1 to TRBJ1-2; D is perhaps TRBD1 (6 bases). The V end was cut by 4 bases, the J end by 8 bases, with 12 bases between. This CDR3 region has 12 residues. Germline CDR1 reads SGHRS; CDR2 reads YFSETQ. The CDR3 sequence is CASSLPGQGYTF. In DNA form, the CDR3 reads TGCGCCAGCAGCCTCCCGGGACAAGGCTACACCTTC.

V is TRBV5-4 and J is TRBJ2-1; 7 bases agree with TRBD2. Losses at the gene ends were 2 bases for V and 0 bases for J; bases not matched to a gene: 2. The CDR3 runs to 15 residues. Germline lookup yields CDR1 SGHNT and CDR2 YYREEE (reference sequence). The chain's CDR3 is CASSLGGGSYNEQFF. CDR3 DNA sequence: TGTGCCAGCAGCTTAGGCGGGGGCTCCTACAATGAGCAGTTCTTC.

The chain couples TRBV5-6 to TRBJ2-7; 8 bases fit TRBD1. V trimming: 0 bases; J trimming: 7 bases; junction bases outside the gene matches: 3. The CDR3 runs 13 residues. Germline V CDR1 and CDR2: SGHDT, YYEEEE. The CDR3 bases are TGTGCCAGCAGCTTGGTTCAGGGGGCTGAGCAGTACTTC. It translates to CASSLVQGAEQYF.

This chain joins TRBV7-3 and TRBJ2-1; unclear D gene. The CDR3 has 13 amino acids. CDR1 and CDR2 (germline): SGHTA, FQGTGA. Deletions cut 0 bases from V and 5 bases from J, with 5 bases between. In nucleotides, the CDR3 is TGTGCCAGCAGCTTAACGTATGACAATGAGCAGTTCTTC. Translation gives CASSLTYDNEQFF.

This CDR3 is CASSEAGTGTNYGYTF. The CDR3 DNA follows: TGTGCCAGCAGTGAAGCCGGGACAGGAACCAACTATGGCTACACCTTC. This chain uses TRBV28 with TRBJ1-2; 8 bases line up with TRBD1. Trimming at V came to 5 bases and at J to 2 bases, leaving 10 bases not matched to a gene. This CDR3 comprises 16 residues. CDR1 is MDHEN and CDR2 is SYDVKM in the germline V gene.

The chain carries TRBV4-2 and TRBJ2-4; a possible D gene is TRBD2 (5 bases). Trimming cost V 1 base and J 1 base, with 11 bases left between them. The germline gives CDR1 LGHNA, CDR2 YNFKEQ. This CDR3 spans 16 amino acids. The CDR3 here is CASSQGPSSAKNIQYF. The CDR3 DNA reads as TGTGCCAGCAGCCAAGGACCCTCTAGCGCCAAAAACATTCAGTACTTC.

This clone occurred a few times. This chain links TRBV7-6 with TRBJ1-2, with 7 bases lining up with TRBD1. Unmatched junction bases numbered 3, after V lost 1 base and J lost 4 bases. Germline values: CDR1 SGHVS, CDR2 FNYEAQ. This CDR3 comprises 14 residues. The CDR3 nucleotides are TGTGCCAGCAGCTTAGGGGGACAGACCTATGGCTACACCTTC. Amino acids: CASSLGGQTYGYTF.